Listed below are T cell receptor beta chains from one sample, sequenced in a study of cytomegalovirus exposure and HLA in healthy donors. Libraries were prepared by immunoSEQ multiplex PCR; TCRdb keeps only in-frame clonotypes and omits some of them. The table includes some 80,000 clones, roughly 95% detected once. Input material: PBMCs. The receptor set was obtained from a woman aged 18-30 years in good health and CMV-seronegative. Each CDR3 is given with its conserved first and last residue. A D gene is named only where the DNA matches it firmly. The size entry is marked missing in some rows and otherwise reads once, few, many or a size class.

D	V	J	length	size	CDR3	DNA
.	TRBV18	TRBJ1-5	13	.	CASSPDINQPQHF	TGTGCCAGCTCACCTGACATTAATCAGCCCCAGCATTTT
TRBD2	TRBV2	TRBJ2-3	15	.	CASISREGRVDTQYF	TGTGCCAGCATATCGCGGGAGGGCCGGGTGGATACGCAGTATTTT
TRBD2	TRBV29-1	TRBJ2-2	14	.	CSVPIRGDTGELFF	TGCAGCGTCCCGATTCGGGGGGACACCGGGGAGCTGTTTTTT
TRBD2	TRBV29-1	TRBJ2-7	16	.	CSVEGMTSGDPYEQYF	TGCAGCGTTGAAGGAATGACTAGCGGAGACCCCTACGAGCAGTACTTC
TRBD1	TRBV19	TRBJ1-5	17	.	CASTLSSFQGANQPQHF	TGTGCCAGTACCCTATCTTCATTTCAGGGGGCCAATCAGCCCCAGCATTTT
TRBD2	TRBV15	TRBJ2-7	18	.	CATSRDEGGAGAGYEQYF	TGTGCCACCAGCAGAGATGAGGGGGGAGCGGGAGCGGGCTACGAGCAGTACTTC
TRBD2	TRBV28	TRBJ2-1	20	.	CASTSPVASGRNYEVNEQFF	TGTGCCAGCACCTCCCCGGTGGCTAGCGGGAGAAATTATGAGGTCAATGAGCAGTTCTTC
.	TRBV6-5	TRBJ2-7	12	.	CASMGLGIEQYF	TGTGCCAGCATGGGGCTTGGAATCGAGCAGTACTTC
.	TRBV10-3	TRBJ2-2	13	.	CAISDRNFGELFF	TGTGCCATCAGTGACAGGAACTTCGGGGAGCTGTTTTTT
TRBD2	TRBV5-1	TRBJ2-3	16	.	CASSLGVSGRTDTQYF	TGCGCCAGCAGCTTGGGTGTTAGCGGGAGAACAGATACGCAGTATTTT
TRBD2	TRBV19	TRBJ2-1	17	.	CASTAGGPIFHSNEQFF	TGTGCCAGTACGGCGGGAGGGCCTATTTTCCATTCCAATGAGCAGTTCTTC
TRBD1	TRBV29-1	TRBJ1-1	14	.	CSAARGTANTEAFF	TGCAGCGCAGCTAGGGGGACAGCGAACACTGAAGCTTTCTTT
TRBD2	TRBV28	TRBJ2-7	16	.	CASSLPTSGGFYEQYF	TGTGCCAGCAGTTTACCTACTAGCGGGGGGTTCTACGAGCAGTACTTC
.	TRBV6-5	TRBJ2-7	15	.	CASSYSAGLYYEQYF	TGTGCCAGCAGTTACTCAGCAGGCCTCTACTACGAGCAGTACTTC
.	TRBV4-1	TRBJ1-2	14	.	CASSGSHLNYGYTF	TGCGCCAGCAGCGGGAGTCACCTTAACTATGGCTACACCTTC
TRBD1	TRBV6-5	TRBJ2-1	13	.	CATQGAGYNEQFF	TGTGCTACGCAGGGGGCAGGGTACAATGAGCAGTTCTTC
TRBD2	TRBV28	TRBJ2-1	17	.	CASSLRAGLAGGDEQFF	TGTGCCAGCAGTTTACGGGCGGGACTAGCGGGAGGTGATGAGCAGTTCTTC
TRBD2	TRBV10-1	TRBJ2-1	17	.	CANRPRPLAGTNNEQFF	TGCGCCAACCGCCCTCGTCCCCTAGCGGGGACCAACAATGAGCAGTTCTTC
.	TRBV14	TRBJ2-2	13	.	CASSLRYTGELFF	TGTGCCAGCAGCCTTCGTTACACCGGGGAGCTGTTTTTT
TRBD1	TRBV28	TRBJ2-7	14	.	CASRSGDRGHEQYF	TGTGCCAGCAGATCGGGGGACAGGGGCCACGAGCAGTACTTC
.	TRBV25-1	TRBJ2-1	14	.	CASRWGDSYNEQFF	TGTGCCAGCAGGTGGGGGGACTCCTACAATGAGCAGTTCTTC
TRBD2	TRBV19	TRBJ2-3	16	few	CASRGLAGGGSDTQYF	TGTGCCAGTAGGGGGCTAGCGGGAGGTGGCTCAGATACGCAGTATTTT
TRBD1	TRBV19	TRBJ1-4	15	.	CASSTGTGYGEKLFF	TGTGCCAGTAGTACCGGGACAGGGTACGGTGAAAAACTGTTTTTT
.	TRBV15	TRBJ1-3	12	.	CATSVLGNTIYF	TGTGCCACCAGTGTCCTGGGAAACACCATATATTTT
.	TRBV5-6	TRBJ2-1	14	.	CASSFTIFYNEQFF	TGTGCCAGCAGCTTTACTATTTTCTACAATGAGCAGTTCTTC
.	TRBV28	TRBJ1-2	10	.	CATDFYGYTF	TGTGCCACGGACTTCTATGGCTACACCTTC
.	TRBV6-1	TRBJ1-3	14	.	CASILDRFGNTIYF	.
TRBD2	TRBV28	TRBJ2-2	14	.	CASRRPSGAGELFF	TGTGCCAGCAGGCGTCCTAGCGGCGCCGGGGAGCTGTTTTTT
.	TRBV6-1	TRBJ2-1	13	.	CASSPPLVGEQFF	TGTGCCAGCAGCCCACCCCTTGTCGGTGAGCAGTTCTTC
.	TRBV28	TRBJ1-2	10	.	CASYYYGYTF	TGTGCCAGCTATTACTATGGCTACACCTTC
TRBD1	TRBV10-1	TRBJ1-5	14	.	CASSRTGTDQPQHF	TGCGCCAGCAGCCGGACAGGGACCGATCAGCCCCAGCATTTT
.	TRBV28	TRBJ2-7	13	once	CASSFPPLYEQYF	TGTGCCAGCAGTTTCCCCCCTCTCTACGAGCAGTACTTC
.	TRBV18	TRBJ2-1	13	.	CASSPGGYNEQFF	TGTGCCAGCTCACCGGGGGGATACAATGAGCAGTTCTTC
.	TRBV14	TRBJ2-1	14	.	CASTLGAANNEQFF	TGTGCCAGCACCCTAGGGGCAGCCAACAATGAGCAGTTCTTC
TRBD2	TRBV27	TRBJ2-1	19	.	CASSPLARWGGSSYNEQFF	TGTGCCAGCAGCCCACTAGCGAGGTGGGGGGGAAGCTCCTACAATGAGCAGTTCTTC
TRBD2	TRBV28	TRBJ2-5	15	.	CASSLAGGGKETQYF	TGTGCCAGCAGTTTAGCGGGAGGCGGAAAAGAGACCCAGTACTTC
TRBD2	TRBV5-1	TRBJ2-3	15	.	CASTRTSGLTDTQYF	TGCGCCAGCACCCGGACTAGCGGGCTGACAGATACGCAGTATTTT
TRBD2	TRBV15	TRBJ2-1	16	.	CATSRGLAESYNEQFF	TGTGCCACCAGCAGAGGACTAGCGGAGTCCTACAATGAGCAGTTCTTC
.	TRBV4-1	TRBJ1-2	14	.	CASSQVGRGDGYTF	TGCGCCAGCAGCCAAGTGGGGCGGGGCGATGGCTACACCTTC
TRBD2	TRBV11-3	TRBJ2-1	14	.	CASSGLGRGAEQFF	TGTGCCAGCAGCGGCCTCGGGAGGGGTGCTGAGCAGTTCTTC
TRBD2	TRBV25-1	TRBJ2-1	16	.	CASRGLAPSANNEQFF	TGTGCCAGCAGAGGACTAGCGCCGAGCGCGAACAATGAGCAGTTCTTC